What follows are 26 T cell receptor beta chains derived from one specimen sequenced in a study of vaccination and CD4 T cells after COVID-19. Treatment defined: roughly 10-day PBMC culture with coronavirus spike peptide pools or control peptides (ViraFEST assay). Scientists ran DNA taken from cultured CD4+ T cells through the Oncomine TCR Beta short-read assay for sequencing. A single record per CDR3 protein comes from TCRdb applying MiXCR to the PCR reads. Counted here are about 13,000 distinct CDR3 sequences, around 27% occurring once; the ten biggest clones make up about 29%. Their antigens are not known. The starting material was CD4+ T cells from blood, cultured in vitro, obtained before SARS-CoV-2 vaccination. All receptors derive from a human donor who received a COVID-19 vaccine.

This chain uses TRBV6-1 with TRBJ2-6, with unresolved D. The CDR3 has 14 residues. V was trimmed by 8 bases and J by 0 bases, leaving 8 bases between them. Germline V lookup: CDR1 MNHNS, CDR2 SASEGT. CDR3 nucleotides: TGTGCCAGCTTGGGCCACTCTGGGGCCAACGTCCTGACTTTC. It specifies CASLGHSGANVLTF.

A single count supports this clonotype. Written as DNA, the CDR3 is TGTGCCAGCAGTTCGACAGGTTCCTCTGGAAACACCATATATTTT. This gives the protein CASSSTGSSGNTIYF. The V and J genes are TRBV12-3 or TRBV12-4 and TRBJ1-3, with D maybe TRBD1 (6 bases). Trimming removed 4 bases at V and 0 bases at J, with 10 bases between. This CDR3 is built from 15 residues.

This clonotype was recorded a few times. The chain carries TRBV6-1 and TRBJ1-5, with D unclear. Per germline, CDR1 MNHNS and CDR2 SASEGT. V lost 8 bases and J 4 bases, leaving 12 bases between the germline ends. This CDR3 is built from 13 residues. This CDR3 reads CASQAQLNQPQHF. CDR3 DNA sequence: TGTGCCAGCCAGGCCCAGCTTAATCAGCCCCAGCATTTT.

This clonotype has just a few counts. The chain employs TRBV6-5 and TRBJ1-1; D remains unclear. Germline V gene sequence: CDR1 MNHEY, CDR2 SVGAGI. Trimming stripped 0 bases from V and 1 base from J, with 6 bases between. CDR3 size: 14 residues. This chain's CDR3 is CASSYSPGNTEAFF. In DNA, the CDR3 is TGTGCCAGCAGTTACTCCCCCGGGAACACTGAAGCTTTCTTT.

The genes are TRBV29-1 and TRBJ2-1; D might be TRBD1 (6 bases). This CDR3 is built from 15 residues. Trimming left V 7 bases short and J 8 bases short, with 24 bases between. Germline values: CDR1 SQVTM, CDR2 ANQGSEA. The CDR3 coding sequence is TGCAGCGCCGAATACAGGGAGAGGTTCCGGGATGAGCAGTTCTTC. The encoded protein is CSAEYRERFRDEQFF.

This clonotype has just a few counts. The genes are TRBV25-1 and TRBJ2-2; D is perhaps TRBD1 (6 bases). This CDR3 is built from 12 residues. V was pared by 6 bases and J by 6 bases, with 8 bases between. Germline V gene sequence: CDR1 MGHDK, CDR2 SYGVNS. This chain's CDR3 is CASSRGAGELFF. The CDR3 DNA sequence: TGTGCCAGCAGCAGGGGTGCCGGGGAGCTGTTTTTT.

This clonotype was picked up a small number of times. The chain carries TRBV27 and TRBJ2-3; D not certain. The germline V gene has CDR1 MNHEY and CDR2 SMNVEV (reference sequence). The CDR3 consists of 15 residues. V lost 7 bases, J lost 4 bases, and 18 bases lay in between. CDR3 nucleotide sequence: TGTGCCAGCAAAGCTGGGCGGAGCAGTGCAGATACGCAGTATTTT. Protein product: CASKAGRSSADTQYF.

This clonotype turned up a few times. The chain uses TRBV10-3 and TRBJ1-2; D is unresolved. The V end lost 2 bases, the J end lost 0 bases, and 10 bases lay between the germline ends. Germline CDR1 is ENHRY and CDR2 is SYGVKD. This CDR3 has 15 amino acids. CDR3 coding DNA: TGTGCCATCAGTGAGCCTACTTTAGCTAACTATGGCTACACCTTC. Translated, it gives CAISEPTLANYGYTF.

This clonotype is medium-sized in the sample. The gene calls are TRBV20-1 and TRBJ2-3, with 12 nucleotides matching TRBD2. This CDR3 region has 15 residues. Losses at the gene ends were 6 bases for V and 2 bases for J; bases not matched to a gene: 6. Germline V lookup: CDR1 DFQATT, CDR2 SNEGSKA (reference sequence). The CDR3 loop reads CSAATSGGTTDTQYF. In DNA, the CDR3 is TGCAGTGCCGCGACTAGCGGGGGAACCACAGATACGCAGTATTTT.

This clonotype was detected only a few times. V and J are TRBV18 and TRBJ2-3; 7 bases align to TRBD1. The ends lost 2 bases at V and 0 bases at J; junction bases unmatched: 2. CDR1 is KGHSH, CDR2 LQKENI, per germline. CDR3 length: 15 residues. CDR3 sequence: CASSPMDRSTDTQYF. In DNA form, the CDR3 reads TGTGCCAGCTCACCAATGGACAGGAGCACAGATACGCAGTATTTT. The full variable domain, its missing parts supplied by reference TRBV18 and TRBJ2-3, is NAGVMQNPRHLVRRRGQEARLRCSPMKGHSHVYWYRQLPEEGLKFMVYLQKENIIDESGMPKERFSAEFPKEGPSILRIQQVVRGDSAAYFCASSPMDRSTDTQYFGPGTRLTVL.

The chain joins TRBV19 to TRBJ2-2; weak D call: TRBD2 (5 bases). The V end was cut by 0 bases, the J end by 7 bases, with 12 bases between. This CDR3 spans 15 amino acids. Germline V gene sequence: CDR1 LNHDA, CDR2 SQIVND (reference sequence). CDR3 bases: TGTGCCAGTAGTATAGATCGAGAACGGGGCGGGGAGCTGTTTTTT. As protein: CASSIDRERGGELFF.

J is TRBJ2-3 and V is TRBV20-1; TRBD2 matches at 8 bases. The CDR3 extends over 15 amino acids. In germline, CDR1 is DFQATT, CDR2 SNEGSKA (reference sequence). Trimming at V came to 6 bases and at J to 1 base, leaving 9 bases not matched to a gene. In nucleotides, the CDR3 is TGCAGTGCGCAAATCGGGGGGGAAGGCACAGATACGCAGTATTTT. Translating it yields CSAQIGGEGTDTQYF.

This clonotype was seen only once. J is TRBJ1-1 and V is TRBV19; 8 positions agree with TRBD1. Losses at the gene ends were 1 base for V and 5 bases for J; bases not matched to a gene: 12. The germline V gene encodes CDR1 LNHDA and CDR2 SQIVND (reference sequence). This CDR3 has 17 amino acids. In DNA, the CDR3 is TGTGCCAGTAGTATAGCAGGGGGCAGGGGGCGCCGGACTGAAGCTTTCTTT. It is translated as CASSIAGGRGRRTEAFF.

This chain links TRBV21-1 with TRBJ1-2. TRBV21-1 is labeled a pseudogene. This CDR3 has 12 amino acids. The CDR3 nucleotides read TGTGCCAGCAGCCCGCGGACTTATGGCTACACCTTC. Residues: CASSPRTYGYTF.

This clonotype was seen a few times. The V gene is TRBV20-1, the J gene TRBJ1-1; D may be TRBD1 (6 bases). Germline CDR1 and CDR2: DFQATT and SNEGSKA (reference sequence). CDR3 length: 12 amino acids. V was cut by 1 base and J by 6 bases, with 9 bases left in between. In nucleotides, the CDR3 is TGCAGTGCTAGAGCAGGGGCACCTGAAGCTTTCTTT. Encoded protein: CSARAGAPEAFF.

In its sample, this clonotype was seen a few times. J is TRBJ1-2 and V is TRBV6-1; possibly TRBD1 for D (6 bases). CDR1 is MNHNS and CDR2 is SASEGT in the germline V gene. Trimming removed 5 bases from V and 6 bases from J, with 19 bases in between. This CDR3 is 15 amino acids long. CDR3 loop: CASSRGTRQGDGYTF. The CDR3 DNA reads TGTGCCAGCAGTAGGGGGACGAGGCAAGGGGATGGCTACACCTTC.

The chain joins TRBV10-1 to TRBJ1-2; TRBD1 matches 8 bases. The CDR3 contains 16 residues. V was pared by 8 bases and J by 1 base, with 12 bases of the junction left unmatched. In germline, CDR1 is WNHNN, CDR2 SYGVQD (reference sequence). The CDR3, as DNA: TGCGCCAGCGAACCCCCACCGGGACAGGTTAACTATGGCTACACCTTC. Its translation is CASEPPPGQVNYGYTF.

This clonotype was counted a few times. The V call is TRBV6-1, the J call TRBJ2-3; 7 bases match TRBD1. Germline CDR1 and CDR2: MNHNS and SASEGT. This CDR3 spans 15 amino acids. Trimming removed 4 bases from V and 0 bases from J; junction bases left unmatched: 4. In nucleotides, the CDR3 is TGTGCCAGCAGTGCCGGGACAGCTAGCACAGATACGCAGTATTTT. Protein: CASSAGTASTDTQYF.

The genes are TRBV5-1 and TRBJ1-2; no firm D call. The germline CDR1 and CDR2 sequences are SGHRS and YFSETQ. The V and J ends lost 5 bases and 8 bases respectively, with 16 bases between them. The length of the CDR3 is 13 residues. The DNA of the CDR3 is TGCGCCAGCAGTTCACCGAACAGCGGCGGCTACACCTTC. Its protein product is CASSSPNSGGYTF.

This clonotype was seen a handful of times. V usage is TRBV7-7 and J usage is TRBJ2-3; D remains unclear. This CDR3 contains 13 residues. Trimming shortened V by 1 base and J by 0 bases, and 2 bases separated the two germline ends. Germline assignment: CDR1 SSHAT and CDR2 FNYEAQ (reference sequence). The CDR3: CASSLDSTDTQYF. The CDR3 DNA reads TGTGCCAGCAGCTTAGACAGCACAGATACGCAGTATTTT.

This chain uses TRBV3-1 with TRBJ2-3, with 11 bases aligning to TRBD2. The CDR3 is made up of 16 amino acids. Losses at the gene ends were 2 bases for V and 3 bases for J; bases not matched to a gene: 4. Germline V CDR1 and CDR2: LGHDT, YNNKEL (reference sequence). The CDR3 loop is CASSQRSGGGTDTQYF. The CDR3 DNA reads as TGTGCCAGCAGCCAACGTAGCGGGGGGGGGACAGATACGCAGTATTTT.

The V and J genes are TRBV9 and TRBJ2-2, with a possible D match to TRBD2 (6 bases). Germline V gene data show CDR1 as SGDLS and CDR2 as YYNGEE. There are 14 residues in the CDR3. With 3 bases removed from V and 4 bases from J, the gap between germline ends came to 10 bases. For the CDR3, the DNA is TGTGCCAGCAGCGCGGGACTCCTCACCGGGGAGCTGTTTTTT. Encoded protein: CASSAGLLTGELFF. Together with reference TRBV9 and TRBJ2-2, the CDR3 gives the full variable domain: DSGVTQTPKHLITATGQRVTLRCSPRSGDLSVYWYQQSLDQGLQFLIQYYNGEERAKGNILERFSAQQFPDLHSELNLSSLELGDSALYFCASSAGLLTGELFFGEGSRLTVL.

The chain carries TRBV20-1 and TRBJ1-5; TRBD1 matches 11 bases. The CDR3 is 15 residues long. The junction had 6 bases not matched to a gene; V was cut back by 3 bases and J by 5 bases. Germline V gene data show CDR1 as DFQATT and CDR2 as SNEGSKA (reference sequence). CDR3 sequence reads: CSASPPDRGHQPQHF. CDR3 nucleotides: TGCAGTGCTAGCCCGCCGGACAGGGGGCATCAGCCCCAGCATTTT.

The genes are TRBV7-9 and TRBJ1-6, with 8 positions matching TRBD1. This CDR3 spans 17 amino acids. Germline V gene sequence: CDR1 SEHNR, CDR2 FQNEAQ (reference sequence). The J segment lost 0 bases and the V segment lost 1 base, leaving 2 bases of the junction unmatched. CDR3 nucleotide sequence: TGTGCCAGCAGCTTAGGGACAGGGAGCTCCTATAATTCACCCCTCCACTTT. Its translation is CASSLGTGSSYNSPLHF. Using reference TRBV7-9 and TRBJ1-6 for the parts outside the CDR3, the full variable domain is DTGVSQNPRHKITKRGQNVTFRCDPISEHNRLYWYRQTLGQGPEFLTYFQNEAQLEKSRLLSDRFSAERPKGSFSTLEIQRTEQGDSAMYLCASSLGTGSSYNSPLHFGNGTRLTVT.

The rearrangement links TRBV19 to TRBJ2-1, with 9 bases lining up with TRBD2. Germline V gene lookup returns CDR1 LNHDA and CDR2 SQIVND (reference sequence). This CDR3 region has 14 residues. Germline trimming cut 3 bases from V and 8 bases from J; bases unmatched to any gene: 5. This chain's CDR3 is CASSIGLAIDEQFF. In DNA, the CDR3 is TGTGCCAGTAGTATTGGACTAGCGATCGATGAGCAGTTCTTC.

CDR3 amino acids: CASSQERGSYGYTF. In nucleotides, the CDR3 is TGCGCCAGCAGCCAAGAACGGGGTTCCTATGGCTACACCTTC. The V gene is TRBV4-1, the J gene TRBJ1-2; no reliable D call. Germline V gene data show CDR1 as MGHRA and CDR2 as YSYEKL. The length of the CDR3 is 14 residues. V lost 0 bases and J lost 4, with 9 bases in between.